This section outlines one T cell receptor beta chain sequence together with its context. Antigen unknown. Profiled with immunoSEQ multiplex PCR; TCRdb holds only in-frame clones, not every one. The sample includes about 140,000 clones, approximately 91% of them seen just once. This entry comes from a study of cytomegalovirus exposure and HLA in healthy donors. Turning to the study itself: The 120 validation repertoires were produced on the same platform as the 700 or so repertoires of the first cohort. This was reported in a later analysis.

Trimming took off 5 bases at V and 8 bases at J, with 21 bases between the two ends. Germline CDR1 is SQVTM and CDR2 is ANQGSEA. The CDR3 spans 14 residues. Findings and caveats of the study: Rare TCR sequences dominated, though some public TCRs recurred in many donors. Subsequent analysis found a tendency for first-cohort TCR clusters to co-occur within the 95 to 150 validation repertoires. Among TCR beta chains, those listed as cytomegalovirus-associated numbered roughly 150.

This TCR derives from a man between 18 and 29 years old in good health and CMV-seronegative. Sample: PBMCs. The chain combines TRBV29-1 with TRBJ1-1, with no clear D. The CDR3 region is CSVIGRTAGKEAFF. CDR3 bases: TGCAGCGTTATCGGACGGACGGCCGGGAAAGAAGCTTTCTTT.